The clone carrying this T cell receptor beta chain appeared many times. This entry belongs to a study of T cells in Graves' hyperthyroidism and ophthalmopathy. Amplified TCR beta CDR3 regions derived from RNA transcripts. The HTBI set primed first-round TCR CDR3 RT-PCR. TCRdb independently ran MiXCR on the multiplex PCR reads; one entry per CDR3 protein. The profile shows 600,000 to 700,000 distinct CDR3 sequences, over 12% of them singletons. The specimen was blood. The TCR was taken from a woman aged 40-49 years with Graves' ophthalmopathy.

As DNA, the CDR3 is TGTGCCAGCAGTTTGGGAGGACAAGGGGCCCAGTACTTC. This codes for CASSLGGQGAQYF. J is TRBJ2-5 and V is TRBV27, with a tentative D call TRBD2 (6 bases). Germline values: CDR1 MNHEY, CDR2 SMNVEV (reference sequence). V lost 3 bases to trimming and J lost 9 bases, with 14 bases between them. The CDR3 spans 13 residues.